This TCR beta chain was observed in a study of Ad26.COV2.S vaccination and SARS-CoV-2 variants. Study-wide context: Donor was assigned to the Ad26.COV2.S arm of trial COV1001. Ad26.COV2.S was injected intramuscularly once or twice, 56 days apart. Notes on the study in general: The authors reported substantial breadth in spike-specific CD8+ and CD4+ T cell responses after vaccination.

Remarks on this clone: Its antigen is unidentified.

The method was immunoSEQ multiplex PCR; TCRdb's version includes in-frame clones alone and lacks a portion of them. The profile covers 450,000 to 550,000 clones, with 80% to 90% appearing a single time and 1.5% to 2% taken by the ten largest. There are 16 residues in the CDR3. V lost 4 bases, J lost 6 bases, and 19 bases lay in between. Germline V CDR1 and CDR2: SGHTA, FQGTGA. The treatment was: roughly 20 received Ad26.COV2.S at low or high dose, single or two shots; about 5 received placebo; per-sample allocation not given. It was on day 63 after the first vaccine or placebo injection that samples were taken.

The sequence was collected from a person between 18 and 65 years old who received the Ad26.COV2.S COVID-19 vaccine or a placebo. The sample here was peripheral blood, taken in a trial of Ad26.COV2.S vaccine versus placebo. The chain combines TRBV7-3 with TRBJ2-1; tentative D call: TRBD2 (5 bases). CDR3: CASSSRGGSTPNEQFF. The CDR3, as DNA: TGTGCCAGCAGCTCCCGGGGTGGTAGCACCCCCAATGAGCAGTTCTTC.